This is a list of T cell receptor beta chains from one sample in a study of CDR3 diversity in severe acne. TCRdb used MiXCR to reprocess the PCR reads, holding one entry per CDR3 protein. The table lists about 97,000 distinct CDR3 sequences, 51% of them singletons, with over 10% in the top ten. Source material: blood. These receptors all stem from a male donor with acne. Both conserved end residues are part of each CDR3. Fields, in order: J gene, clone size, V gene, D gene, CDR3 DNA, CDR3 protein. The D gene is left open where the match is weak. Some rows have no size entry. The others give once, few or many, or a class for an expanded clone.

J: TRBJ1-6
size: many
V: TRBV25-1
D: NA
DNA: TGTGCCAGCAGTGAATTGGGGGGGCTGAATTCACCCCTCCACTTT
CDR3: CASSELGGLNSPLHF

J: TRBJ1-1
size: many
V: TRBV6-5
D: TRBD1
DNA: TGTGCCAGCAGTTACTTACGGACAGGCGGAAACACTGAAGCTTTCTTT
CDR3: CASSYLRTGGNTEAFF

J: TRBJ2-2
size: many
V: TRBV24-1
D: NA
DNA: TGTGCCGCGGGCGGGGCGGGGCTGACGGCAGACACCGGGGAGCTGTTTTTT
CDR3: CAAGGAGLTADTGELFF

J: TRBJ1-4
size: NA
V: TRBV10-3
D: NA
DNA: TGTGCCATCAGTGAGTCGAGCGGTGCAACTAATGAAAAACTGTTTTTT
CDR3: CAISESSGATNEKLFF

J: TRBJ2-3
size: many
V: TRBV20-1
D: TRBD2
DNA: TGCAGTGCTAGAGATCTTGAGCTAGCGGGAGGCCCGAGCACAGATACGCAGTATTTT
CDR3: CSARDLELAGGPSTDTQYF

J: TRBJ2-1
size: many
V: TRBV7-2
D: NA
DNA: TGTGCCAGCAGCTCCCACAGGGCGCTTAGCTCCTACAATGAGCAGTTCTTC
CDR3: CASSSHRALSSYNEQFF

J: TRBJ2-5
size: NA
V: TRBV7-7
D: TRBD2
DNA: TGTGCTAGCAGCTTACGGCCTGGCGGGAGGGAGACCCAGTACTTC
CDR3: CASSLRPGGRETQYF

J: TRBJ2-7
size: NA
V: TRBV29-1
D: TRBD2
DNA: TGCAGCGCTGGACTAGTTGCCTACGAGCAGTACTTC
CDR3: CSAGLVAYEQYF

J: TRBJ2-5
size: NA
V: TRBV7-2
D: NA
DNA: TGTGCCAGCAGCCAAGAGTGGCAGGGGTTCCAAGAGACCCAGTACTTC
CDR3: CASSQEWQGFQETQYF

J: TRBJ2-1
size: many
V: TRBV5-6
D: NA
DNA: TGTGCCAGCAGCTTGGGTCGGCCGGCCGAGGCGAAGTTCTTC
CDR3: CASSLGRPAEAKFF

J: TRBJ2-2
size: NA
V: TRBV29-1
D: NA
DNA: TGCAGCGTTCAGGGCTCAACCGGGGAGCTGCTTTTT
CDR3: CSVQGSTGELLF

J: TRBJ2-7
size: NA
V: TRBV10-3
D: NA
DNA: TGTGCCATCAGTGAAAGGGACTCGGGGGAGCAGTACTTC
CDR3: CAISERDSGEQYF

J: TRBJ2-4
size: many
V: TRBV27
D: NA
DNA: TGTGCCAGCAGTTTTAGTGGGGCCAAAAACATTCAGTACTTC
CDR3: CASSFSGAKNIQYF